This TCR beta chain comes out of a study of blood T cell repertoires in COVID-19 (TCRdb year 2020). Describing the broader study: Samples covering the acute and convalescent phases of COVID-19 were provided by collaborators in the United States, Italy and Spain. The material from the prospective study consisted of cDNA or gDNA derived from T cells, B-cell-depleted T cells, or PBMCs. Deeply sampled blood TCRbeta repertoires from subjects exposed to, actively infected with, or recovered from COVID-19 were included in the dataset. The repertoires were released in a freely available public database intended as a resource for research on the immune response to SARS-CoV-2. Samples were obtained from the ongoing ImmuneRACE study (first 160 participants) and from some 1,200 subjects provided by 6 global collaborators. Nearly every sample came with metadata listing a de-identified subject ID, COVID-19 status, age in years and sex. HLA class I and class II types, where available, came from metadata supplied by the sample provider rather than from assay-based typing. What the work shows at the level of the full study, not this receptor alone: The amount of clinical and demographic metadata varied by source and participant and was provided uncurated.

As regards this clone: The antigen it recognizes is unknown. The record has no base qualities; no much larger clone is one base away.

Each collaborating institution followed its own protocols to collect whole blood in K2EDTA tubes. For TCRbeta analysis, collaborator samples were shipped as frozen whole blood, as isolated PBMCs, or as DNA extracted from either sample type. The immunoSEQ Assay, a bias-controlled multiplex PCR, was used to amplify TCRbeta CDR3 regions from genomic DNA. The source study handled its data this way. Nucleated cell counts per sample were estimated from amplification of reference gene primers within the assay. To quantify the absolute abundance of each unique TCRbeta CDR3 rearrangement, sequence reads were collapsed and filtered. For each sample, productive Simpson clonality was calculated as the square root of Simpson's diversity index across productive rearrangements. TCRdb took over this immuneACCESS table, retaining in-frame rearrangements with V and J assigned. Such tables are incomplete; in checked studies, under half of the missing clones stem from an unresolved V gene, and the remainder is unexplained. The D gene and trimming were derived from the DNA, and the V and J assignments and clone size from that table. The sample contains about 110,000 clones, around 90% of them found a single time. The ten biggest clones cover about 1.1% of the sample.

The germline V gene sets CDR1 to SQVTM and CDR2 to ANQGSEA. V is pruned by 6 bases and J by 4 bases, leaving 6 bases of the junction without a gene match. The CDR3 runs 12 residues from the cysteine to the phenylalanine. The entry retains the CDR3 DNA only, 36 bases that are in frame from base 1. This chain joins TRBV29-1 to TRBJ2-7; 7 bases in the junction line up with TRBD2. This receptor was obtained from a human donor in a cohort sampled during active COVID-19. The sample taken for sequencing was peripheral blood. The CDR3: CSVRDYRYEQYF. Here is the DNA: TGCAGCGTCCGGGACTATCGATACGAGCAGTACTTC.